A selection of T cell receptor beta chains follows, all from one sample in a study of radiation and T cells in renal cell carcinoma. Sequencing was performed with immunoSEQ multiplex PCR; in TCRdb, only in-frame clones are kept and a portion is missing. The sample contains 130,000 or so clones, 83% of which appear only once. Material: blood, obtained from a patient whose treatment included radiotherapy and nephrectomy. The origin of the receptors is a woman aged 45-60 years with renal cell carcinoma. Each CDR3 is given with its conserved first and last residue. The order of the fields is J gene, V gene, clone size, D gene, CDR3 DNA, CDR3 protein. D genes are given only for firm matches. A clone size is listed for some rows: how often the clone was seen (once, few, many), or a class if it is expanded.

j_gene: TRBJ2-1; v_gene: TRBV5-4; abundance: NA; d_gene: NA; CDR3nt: TGTGCCAGCAGCCTCCAGAGGGAGGACAATGAGCAGTTCTTC; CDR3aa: CASSLQREDNEQFF
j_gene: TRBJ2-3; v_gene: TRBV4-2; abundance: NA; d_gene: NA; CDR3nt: TGTGCCAGCAGCCAATCGGGGGAAGATACGCAGTATTTT; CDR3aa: CASSQSGEDTQYF
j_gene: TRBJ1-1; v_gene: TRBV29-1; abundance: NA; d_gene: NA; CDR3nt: TGCAGCGTTGAGGACCAGGGGAACACTGAAGCTTTCTTT; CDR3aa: CSVEDQGNTEAFF
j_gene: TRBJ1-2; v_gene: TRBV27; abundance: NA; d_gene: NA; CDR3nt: TGTGCCAGCAGCGCCGCTGGCGCCGCGTATGGCTACACCTTC; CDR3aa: CASSAAGAAYGYTF
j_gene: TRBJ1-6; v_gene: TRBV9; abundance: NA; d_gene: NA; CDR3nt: TGTGCCAGCAGCGTAGCGCCAGGAAAGTCTAATTCACCCCTCCACTTT; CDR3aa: CASSVAPGKSNSPLHF
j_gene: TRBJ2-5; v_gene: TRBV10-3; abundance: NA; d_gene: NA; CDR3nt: TGTGCCATCAGCCCCCGGCCCCAAGAGACCCAGTACTTC; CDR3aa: CAISPRPQETQYF
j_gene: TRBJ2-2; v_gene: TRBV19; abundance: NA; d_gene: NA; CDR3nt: TGTGCCAGTAGTAGATCGGGGGGCGGCATAGACACCGGGGAGCTGTTTTTT; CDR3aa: CASSRSGGGIDTGELFF
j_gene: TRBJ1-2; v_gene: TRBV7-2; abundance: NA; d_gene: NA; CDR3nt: TGTGCCAGCAGCTTAGGCCAGTCTAACTATGGCTACACCTTC; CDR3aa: CASSLGQSNYGYTF
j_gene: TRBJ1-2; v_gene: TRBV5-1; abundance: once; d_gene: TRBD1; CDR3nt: TGCGCCAGCAGCCTGGGACAGACAATCCACTATGGCTACACCTTC; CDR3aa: CASSLGQTIHYGYTF
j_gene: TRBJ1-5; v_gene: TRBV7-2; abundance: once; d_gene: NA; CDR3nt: TGTGCCAGCAGCCCCGAGCGGGGCTCCGGCAATCAGCCCCAGCATTTT; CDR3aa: CASSPERGSGNQPQHF
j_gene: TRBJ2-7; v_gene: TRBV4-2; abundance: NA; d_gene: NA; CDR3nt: TGTGCCAGCAGCCAAGGAGGGGGTTTGAGCTCCTACGAGCAGTACTTC; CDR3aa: CASSQGGGLSSYEQYF
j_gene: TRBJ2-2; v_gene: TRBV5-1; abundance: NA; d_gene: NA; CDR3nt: TGCGCCAGCAGCTCCAGGGGGGACGGGGAGCTGTTTTTT; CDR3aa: CASSSRGDGELFF
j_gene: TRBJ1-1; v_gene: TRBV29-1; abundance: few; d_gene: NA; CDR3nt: TGCAGCGTTGAAGTATCCAAAGGTTTCTTT; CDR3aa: CSVEVSKGFF
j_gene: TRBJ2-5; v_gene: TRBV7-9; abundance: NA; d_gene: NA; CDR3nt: TGTGCCAGCTCGAGGACTCAAGAGACCCAGTACTTC; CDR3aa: CASSRTQETQYF
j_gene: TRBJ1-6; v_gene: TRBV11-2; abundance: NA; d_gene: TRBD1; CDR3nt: TGTGCCAGCAGCTTAGCCCACGGACAGGCGCTCCACTTT; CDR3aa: CASSLAHGQALHF
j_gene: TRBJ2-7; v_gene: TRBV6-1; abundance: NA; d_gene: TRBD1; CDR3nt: TGTGCCAGCAGTGACCCTGGACAGGGCTACGAGCAGTACTTC; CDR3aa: CASSDPGQGYEQYF
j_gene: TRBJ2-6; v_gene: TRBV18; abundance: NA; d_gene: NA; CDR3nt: TGTGCCAGCTCACCAGACAGCGCGGGGGCCAACGTCCTGACTTTC; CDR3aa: CASSPDSAGANVLTF
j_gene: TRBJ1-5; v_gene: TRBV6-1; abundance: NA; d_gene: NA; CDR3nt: TGTGCCAGCAGCGGGACGGGAAATCAGCCCCAGCATTTT; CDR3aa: CASSGTGNQPQHF
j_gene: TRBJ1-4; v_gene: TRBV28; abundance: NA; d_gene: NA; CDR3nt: TGTGCCAGCAGTTCCCCGGGTACTGAAAAACTGTTTTTT; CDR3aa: CASSSPGTEKLFF
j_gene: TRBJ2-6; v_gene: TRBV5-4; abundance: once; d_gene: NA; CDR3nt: TGTGCCAGCAGCTTGGGGGGGAGTGCTGGGGCCAACGTCCTGACTTTC; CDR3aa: CASSLGGSAGANVLTF
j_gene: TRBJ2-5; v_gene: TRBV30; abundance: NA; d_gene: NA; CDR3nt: TGTGCCTGGAGGCGGGCCCCGGGGGTCCAAGAGACCCAGTACTTC; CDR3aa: CAWRRAPGVQETQYF
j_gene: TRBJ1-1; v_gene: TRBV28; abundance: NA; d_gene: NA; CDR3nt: TGTGCCAGCAGTTTGGGCAGCGGTAACACTGAAGCTTTCTTT; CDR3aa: CASSLGSGNTEAFF
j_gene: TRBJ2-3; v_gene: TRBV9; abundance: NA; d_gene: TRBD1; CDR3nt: TGTGCCAGCAGCGTAGAGGACAGGGGGTATACAGATACGCAGTATTTT; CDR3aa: CASSVEDRGYTDTQYF
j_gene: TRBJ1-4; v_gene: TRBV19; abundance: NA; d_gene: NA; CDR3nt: TGTGCCAGTAGTTTTAGGCCGCAGGCAACTAATGAAAAACTGTTTTTT; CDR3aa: CASSFRPQATNEKLFF
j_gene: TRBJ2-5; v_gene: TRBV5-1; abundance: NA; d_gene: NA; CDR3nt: TGCGCCAGCAGCCCTTCTGGGCTCCAGGCCCAGTACTTC; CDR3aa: CASSPSGLQAQYF
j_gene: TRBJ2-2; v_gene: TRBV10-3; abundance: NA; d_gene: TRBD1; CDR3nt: TGTGCCATCAAGCCCGTGGCAGGGGGAACCGGGGAGCTGTTTTTT; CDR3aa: CAIKPVAGGTGELFF
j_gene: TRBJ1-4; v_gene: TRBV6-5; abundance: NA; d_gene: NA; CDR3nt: TGTGCCAGCAGTTACGCCAGGGGAGGAAATGAAAAACTGTTTTTT; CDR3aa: CASSYARGGNEKLFF
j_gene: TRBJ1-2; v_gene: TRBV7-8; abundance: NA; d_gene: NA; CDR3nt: TGTGCCAGCAGCTTAGTAGAGAGAGGCTATGGCTACACCTTC; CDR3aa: CASSLVERGYGYTF
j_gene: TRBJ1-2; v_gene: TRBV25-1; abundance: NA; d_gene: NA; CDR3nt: TGTGCCAGCAGTGAATGGGGAAACTATGGCTACACCTTC; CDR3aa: CASSEWGNYGYTF
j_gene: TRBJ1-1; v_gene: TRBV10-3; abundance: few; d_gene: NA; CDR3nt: TGTGCCATCAGTGAGTCGTCGATTTCGGCTTTCTTT; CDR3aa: CAISESSISAFF
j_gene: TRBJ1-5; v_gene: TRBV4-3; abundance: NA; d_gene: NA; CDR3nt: TGCGCCAGCAGCCAAGATTCGACAACGACTCCGTATAGCAATCAGCCCCAGCATTTT; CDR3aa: CASSQDSTTTPYSNQPQHF
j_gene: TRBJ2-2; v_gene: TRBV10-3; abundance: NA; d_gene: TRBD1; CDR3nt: TGTGCCATCAGATCCGGGACAGTAACCAGGGAGCTGTTTTTT; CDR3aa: CAIRSGTVTRELFF
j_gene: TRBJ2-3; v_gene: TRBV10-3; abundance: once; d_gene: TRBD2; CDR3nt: TGTGCCACCAGACTAGCGGCTTCCACTTATAGCACAGATACGCAGTATTTT; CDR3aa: CATRLAASTYSTDTQYF
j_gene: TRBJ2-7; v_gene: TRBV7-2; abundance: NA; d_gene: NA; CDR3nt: TGTGCCAGCAGCTTAGCCCCTAGCGCCTACGAGCAGTACTTC; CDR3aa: CASSLAPSAYEQYF
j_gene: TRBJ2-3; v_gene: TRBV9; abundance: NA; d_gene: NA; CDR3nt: TGTGCCAGCAGCGTGGCTAGCTCCCTCACAGATACGCAGTATTTT; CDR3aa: CASSVASSLTDTQYF
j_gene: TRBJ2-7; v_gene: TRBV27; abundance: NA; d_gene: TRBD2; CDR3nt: TGTGCCAGCAAGGTCCAGCTAGCGGGAGTCGAGCAGTACTTC; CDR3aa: CASKVQLAGVEQYF
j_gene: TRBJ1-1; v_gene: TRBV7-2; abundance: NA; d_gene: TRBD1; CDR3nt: TGTGCCAGCAGTCGCCAACGGACAGGGACGACTGAAGCTTTCTTT; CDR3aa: CASSRQRTGTTEAFF
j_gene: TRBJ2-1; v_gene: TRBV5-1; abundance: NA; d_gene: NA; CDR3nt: TGCGCCAGCAGCTTGCTTGGTCAAATCGGTGAGCAGTTCTTC; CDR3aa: CASSLLGQIGEQFF
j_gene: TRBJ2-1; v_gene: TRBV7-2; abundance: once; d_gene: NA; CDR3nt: TGTGCCAGCAGCTTAACCGACGGGAGTGGCAATGAGCAGTTCTTC; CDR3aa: CASSLTDGSGNEQFF
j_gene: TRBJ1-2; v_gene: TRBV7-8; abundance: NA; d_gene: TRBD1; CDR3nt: TGTGCCAGCAGCTTCCGACAGGGCTATGGCTACACCTTC; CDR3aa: CASSFRQGYGYTF
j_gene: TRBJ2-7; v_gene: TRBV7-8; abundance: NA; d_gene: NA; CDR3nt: TGTGCCAGCAGACGTAGTGGGGGCTCCTACGAGCAGTACTTC; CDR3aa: CASRRSGGSYEQYF
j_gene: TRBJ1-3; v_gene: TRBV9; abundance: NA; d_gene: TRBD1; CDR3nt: TGTGCCAGCAGTGTCGGGACAGTAGGAAACACCATATATTTT; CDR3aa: CASSVGTVGNTIYF
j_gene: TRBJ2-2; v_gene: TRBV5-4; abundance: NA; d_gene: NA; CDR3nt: TGTGCCAGCAGCTTCGCTACAACGAACACCGGGGAGCTGTTTTTT; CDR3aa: CASSFATTNTGELFF
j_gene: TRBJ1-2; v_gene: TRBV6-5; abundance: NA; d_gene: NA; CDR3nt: TGTGCCACCCGGCGGGGGGCGCTTGGCTATGGCTACACCTTC; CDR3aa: CATRRGALGYGYTF
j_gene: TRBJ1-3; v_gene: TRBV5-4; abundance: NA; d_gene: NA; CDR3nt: TGTGCCAGCAGCGTGGGAAACACCATATATTTT; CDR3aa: CASSVGNTIYF
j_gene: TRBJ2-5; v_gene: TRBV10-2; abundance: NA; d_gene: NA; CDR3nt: TGCGCCAGCAGTCTCGCGGACGAGACCCAGTACTTC; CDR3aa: CASSLADETQYF
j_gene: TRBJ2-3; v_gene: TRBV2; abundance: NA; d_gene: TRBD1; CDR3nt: TGTGCCGGGACGAGGGACAGGGATGGAGATACGCAGTATTTT; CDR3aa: CAGTRDRDGDTQYF
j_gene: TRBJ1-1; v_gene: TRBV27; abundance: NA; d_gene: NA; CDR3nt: TGTGCCAGCAGCAAAGCGACGGAACCGAACACTGAAGCTTTCTTT; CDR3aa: CASSKATEPNTEAFF
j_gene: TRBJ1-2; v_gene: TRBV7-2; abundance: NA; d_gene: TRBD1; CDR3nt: TGTGCCAGCAGCTCAGACAGGGGTGGCTACACCTTC; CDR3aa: CASSSDRGGYTF
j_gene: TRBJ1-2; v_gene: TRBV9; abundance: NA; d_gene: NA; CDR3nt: TGTGCCAGCAGCGTAGAAGGGGGGGTCCCTAGTGGCTACACCTTC; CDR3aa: CASSVEGGVPSGYTF
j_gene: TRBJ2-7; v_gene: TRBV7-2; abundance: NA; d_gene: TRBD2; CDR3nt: TGTGCCAGCAGCTTAGGGTCACTAGCGGGGGGCTACGAGCAGTACTTC; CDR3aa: CASSLGSLAGGYEQYF
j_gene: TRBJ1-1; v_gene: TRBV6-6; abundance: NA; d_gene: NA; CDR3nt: TGTGCCAGCAGTTACTCAGGGTATGAAGCTTTCTTT; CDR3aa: CASSYSGYEAFF